The 26 T cell receptor beta chains below all came from one sample that was sequenced in a study of cytomegalovirus exposure and HLA in healthy donors. Using immunoSEQ multiplex PCR, the repertoire was profiled, and TCRdb retains in-frame clones only, with some absent. The sample yields some 130,000 clones, approximately 94% seen once. The sequencing input was PBMCs. The source of these receptors is a man aged 18 to 30 in good health and CMV-seropositive.

The chain links TRBV19 to TRBJ1-5; no definite D call. The germline gives CDR1 LNHDA, CDR2 SQIVND (reference sequence). V gave up 6 bases and J gave up 0 bases, with 9 bases separating them. The CDR3 covers 14 residues. The DNA of the CDR3 is TGTGCCAGTAGGGAGGAATTTAGCAATCAGCCCCAGCATTTT. It codes for CASREEFSNQPQHF.

The chain has TRBV19 and TRBJ1-5, with 8 bases identical to TRBD1. The V gene end was trimmed by 5 bases and the J gene end by 0 bases; junction bases not matched to a gene: 6. Germline-derived CDR1 and CDR2 are LNHDA and SQIVND (reference sequence). The CDR3 has 16 amino acids. The CDR3, as DNA: TGTGCCAGTAGTCCCCTCGGACAGGGTAGCAATCAGCCCCAGCATTTT. Translation: CASSPLGQGSNQPQHF.

J is TRBJ1-5 and V is TRBV4-1; D is possibly TRBD1 (6 bases). The CDR3 contains 17 residues. Trimming removed 1 base at V and 7 bases at J, with 20 bases between. Germline values: CDR1 MGHRA, CDR2 YSYEKL. CDR3 nucleotides: TGCGCCAGCAGCCAAGGTTGGGGGCGCGGGGGATGCCAGCCCCAGCATTTT. It yields the protein CASSQGWGRGGCQPQHF.

In this sample, this clone turned up once. This chain joins TRBV28 and TRBJ2-2, with D perhaps TRBD1 (8 bases). This CDR3 spans 18 amino acids. V shed 2 bases and J shed 6 bases, with 22 bases lying between them. Germline loops: CDR1 MDHEN, CDR2 SYDVKM. CDR3 protein: CASSLGRTGRVRSGELFF. CDR3 DNA: TGTGCCAGCAGTTTAGGTCGGACAGGGAGGGTGAGGTCCGGGGAGCTGTTTTTT.

The rearrangement links TRBV19 to TRBJ1-1, with D perhaps TRBD1 (6 bases). Germline CDR1 and CDR2: LNHDA and SQIVND (reference sequence). The CDR3 consists of 14 residues. V dropped 10 bases and J dropped 0 bases, with 15 bases sitting between them. CDR3 nucleotide sequence: TGTGCCACGAGGGAACAGGGTTTGAACACTGAAGCTTTCTTT. It is translated as CATREQGLNTEAFF.

The chain combines TRBV4-1 with TRBJ1-2; no clear D gene. The CDR3 extends over 12 amino acids. With 1 base removed from V and 6 bases from J, the gap between germline ends came to 6 bases. Germline CDR1 and CDR2: MGHRA and YSYEKL. CDR3 DNA: TGCGCCAGCAGCCAAGTAAGCGATGGCTACACCTTC. Its translation: CASSQVSDGYTF.

V and J are TRBV30 and TRBJ1-6, with 9 bases aligning to TRBD1. The germline V gene has CDR1 GTSNPN and CDR2 SVGIG (reference sequence). The CDR3 is 15 amino acids. The trim removed 0 bases at V and 8 bases at J, leaving 5 bases unmatched. The CDR3 coding sequence is TGTGCCTGGAGTGTCACCGGGACAGGGTATTCACCCCTCCACTTT. This sequence encodes CAWSVTGTGYSPLHF.

This chain's CDR3 is CASSSRVRDTQYF. The CDR3 nucleotides are TGTGCCAGCAGCTCCAGGGTACGGGATACGCAGTATTTT. The chain couples TRBV7-9 to TRBJ2-3; D might be TRBD1 (5 bases). With 4 bases removed from V and 6 bases from J, the gap between germline ends came to 11 bases. This CDR3 has 13 amino acids. Germline CDR1 SEHNR, CDR2 FQNEAQ (reference sequence).

The genes are TRBV6-4 and TRBJ2-6; D not resolved. The ends were cut back, 2 bases at V and 1 base at J, with 9 bases in the middle. The CDR3 is 16 residues long. Germline V CDR1 and CDR2: MRHNA, SNTAGT. CDR3 protein: CASSDVGVSGANVLTF. The CDR3 bases are TGTGCCAGCAGTGACGTTGGAGTATCTGGGGCCAACGTCCTGACTTTC.

This rearrangement joins TRBV5-1 to TRBJ1-2; TRBD1 agrees at 11 bases. J gave up 0 bases and V 4 bases, and 5 bases lay outside the gene matches. Looked up from germline, CDR1 is SGHRS and CDR2 is YFSETQ. The CDR3 is made up of 16 amino acids. CDR3 protein: CASSEGTGGANYGYTF. CDR3 coding DNA: TGCGCCAGCAGCGAAGGGACAGGGGGAGCTAACTATGGCTACACCTTC. Looking up the rest from reference TRBV5-1 and TRBJ1-2 gives the full variable domain: KAGVTQTPRYLIKTRGQQVTLSCSPISGHRSVSWYQQTPGQGLQFLFEYFSETQRNKGNFPGRFSGRQFSNSRSEMNVSTLELGDSALYLCASSEGTGGANYGYTFGSGTRLTVV.

CDR3 loop: CSVEGQGMNTGELFF. Here the CDR3 DNA reads TGCAGCGTTGAAGGGCAGGGGATGAACACCGGGGAGCTGTTTTTT. The chain couples TRBV29-1 to TRBJ2-2; weak D call: TRBD1 (6 bases). CDR3 length equals 15 residues. The V gene lost 1 base and the J gene lost 1 base, with 10 bases spanning the gap. Germline V CDR1 and CDR2: SQVTM, ANQGSEA.

V gene TRBV5-1 combines with J gene TRBJ1-6, with 12 bases that match TRBD1. This CDR3 is 16 amino acids long. V trimming: 5 bases; J trimming: 9 bases; junction bases outside the gene matches: 9. The V gene's germline CDR1 is SGHRS and CDR2 YFSETQ. CDR3 nucleotides: TGCGCCAGCAGTGACGGGACAGGGGGCCCGGGTTCACCCCTCCACTTT. Its translation: CASSDGTGGPGSPLHF.

The V gene is TRBV5-5, the J gene TRBJ1-2; TRBD1 agrees at 8 bases. Unmatched junction bases numbered 1, after V lost 0 bases and J lost 6 bases. Germline loops: CDR1 SGHKS, CDR2 YYEKEE (reference sequence). The CDR3 contains 13 residues. The CDR3: CASSLAGQDGYTF. The CDR3 region has the DNA TGTGCCAGCAGCTTGGCGGGACAGGATGGCTACACCTTC.

The chain is built from TRBV11-2 and TRBJ2-7; 9 bases are shared with TRBD1. Looked up from germline, CDR1 is SGHAT and CDR2 is FQNNGV. Losses at the gene ends were 5 bases for V and 2 bases for J; bases not matched to a gene: 10. CDR3 length: 16 residues. The CDR3 loop reads CASSAITGTGPYEQYF. CDR3 sequence (DNA): TGTGCCAGCAGCGCGATTACCGGGACAGGGCCCTACGAGCAGTACTTC.

This chain uses TRBV15 with TRBJ2-2; 9 bases line up with TRBD2. Trimming cost V 3 bases and J 9 bases; bases outside gene matches: 11. Germline CDR1 is LNHNV and CDR2 is YYDKDF (reference sequence). The CDR3 is made up of 16 amino acids. Here the CDR3 DNA reads TGTGCCACCAGCAGTGGGGGGATAGCGGGAGCCAGGGAGCTGTTTTTT. It codes for CATSSGGIAGARELFF.

The J gene is TRBJ2-1, the V gene TRBV2; TRBD2 aligns across 9 bases. The J segment lost 7 bases and the V segment lost 6 bases, leaving 10 bases of the junction unmatched. Per the germline V gene, CDR1 is SNHLY and CDR2 is FYNNEI. The CDR3 is 15 residues long. CDR3 sequence: CASSETSGYSNEQFF. CDR3 sequence (DNA): TGTGCCAGCAGCGAGACTAGCGGATACTCAAATGAGCAGTTCTTC.

Written as DNA, the CDR3 is TGTGCCAGTAACCCGGGAGTGGGCAATGAGCAGTTCTTC. This codes for CASNPGVGNEQFF. The chain recombines TRBV19 with TRBJ2-1; D may be TRBD2 (6 bases). V shed 7 bases and J shed 6 bases, with 13 bases lying between them. Germline CDR1 LNHDA, CDR2 SQIVND (reference sequence). The CDR3 length is 13 residues. The whole variable domain, filled in from reference TRBV19 and TRBJ2-1, reads DGGITQSPKYLFRKEGQNVTLSCEQNLNHDAMYWYRQDPGQGLRLIYYSQIVNDFQKGDIAEGYSVSREKKESFPLTVTSAQKNPTAFYLCASNPGVGNEQFFGPGTRLTVL.

The chain links TRBV10-3 to TRBJ1-2; a possible D gene is TRBD1 (5 bases). V was cut by 6 bases and J by 5 bases, with 10 bases left in between. Germline lookup yields CDR1 ENHRY and CDR2 SYGVKD. This CDR3 region has 12 residues. The CDR3 DNA reads TGTGCCATCAGCCAAGGACATTATGGCTACACCTTC. Its protein is CAISQGHYGYTF.

The chain joins TRBV7-2 to TRBJ1-1; D is undetermined. The CDR3 has 13 residues. V lost 2 bases, J lost 3 bases, and 7 bases lay in between. The germline V gene has CDR1 SGHTA and CDR2 FQGNSA. CDR3 DNA sequence: TGTGCCAGCAGCTTAACCAGGTACACTGAAGCTTTCTTT. Translating it yields CASSLTRYTEAFF.

The chain is built from TRBV7-9 and TRBJ1-3; no reliable D call. The V end was cut by 1 base, the J end by 0 bases, with 13 bases between. The CDR3 has 17 amino acids. Germline values: CDR1 SEHNR, CDR2 FQNEAQ (reference sequence). CDR3 in amino acids: CASSLVSDAGSGNTIYF. The DNA for the CDR3 is TGTGCCAGCAGCTTAGTCAGCGACGCTGGCTCTGGAAACACCATATATTTT.

This chain uses TRBV11-1 with TRBJ2-7; TRBD2 matches 11 bases. The CDR3 extends over 15 amino acids. With V trimmed by 5 bases and J by 3 bases, 6 bases remained unmatched. Per the germline V gene, CDR1 is SGHAT and CDR2 is FQDESV (reference sequence). CDR3 sequence: CASSPGTSGLYEQYF. In DNA, the CDR3 is TGTGCCAGCAGCCCCGGGACTAGCGGCCTCTACGAGCAGTACTTC.

This clone was seen at least ten times. This chain uses TRBV29-1 with TRBJ1-2; TRBD1 matches 8 bases. CDR1 SQVTM and CDR2 ANQGSEA come from the germline V gene. This CDR3 is built from 11 residues. After removal of 7 bases from V and 8 bases from J, the junction contained 6 bases not matched to a gene. The CDR3 DNA reads TGCAGCGAAAGGACAGGGAGCGGCTACACCTTC. The encoded protein is CSERTGSGYTF.

This chain connects TRBV4-1 to TRBJ2-7, with a possible D match to TRBD2 (6 bases). V lost 0 bases and J lost 6, with 12 bases in between. The CDR3 length is 14 residues. The germline V gene encodes CDR1 MGHRA and CDR2 YSYEKL. In DNA, the CDR3 is TGCGCCAGCAGCCAAGAGCCCTCGGGGGTCGAGCAGTACTTC. This encodes CASSQEPSGVEQYF.

The rearrangement uses TRBV11-2 and TRBJ1-1, with 9 bases lining up with TRBD1. Germline V gene data show CDR1 as SGHAT and CDR2 as FQNNGV. Germline trimming cut 6 bases from V and 4 bases from J; bases unmatched to any gene: 6. The CDR3 extends over 14 amino acids. CDR3 amino acids: CASRAGTGLTEAFF. Written as DNA, the CDR3 is TGTGCCAGCAGGGCCGGGACAGGGCTCACTGAAGCTTTCTTT.

This clone appeared a single time. This chain uses TRBV5-4 with TRBJ2-7, with D possibly TRBD2 on 6 matching bases. V lost 0 bases, J lost 0 bases, and 10 bases lay in between. The CDR3 has 15 residues. Germline V gene sequence: CDR1 SGHNT, CDR2 YYREEE (reference sequence). CDR3 region: CASSLDGSGSYEQYF. The CDR3 nucleotides are TGTGCCAGCAGCTTGGACGGGAGTGGCTCCTACGAGCAGTACTTC. The full variable domain, rest sourced from reference TRBV5-4 and TRBJ2-7, is ETGVTQSPTHLIKTRGQQVTLRCSSQSGHNTVSWYQQALGQGPQFIFQYYREEENGRGNFPPRFSGLQFPNYSSELNVNALELDDSALYLCASSLDGSGSYEQYFGPGTRLTVT.

The V and J genes are TRBV9 and TRBJ1-5; D may be TRBD1 (6 bases). V dropped 0 bases and J dropped 7 bases, with 11 bases sitting between them. The CDR3 is 14 residues long. Germline CDR1 reads SGDLS; CDR2 reads YYNGEE. The CDR3 region has the DNA TGTGCCAGCAGCGTAGGGGGGGGGCCCCAGCCCCAGCATTTT. Residues: CASSVGGGPQPQHF.